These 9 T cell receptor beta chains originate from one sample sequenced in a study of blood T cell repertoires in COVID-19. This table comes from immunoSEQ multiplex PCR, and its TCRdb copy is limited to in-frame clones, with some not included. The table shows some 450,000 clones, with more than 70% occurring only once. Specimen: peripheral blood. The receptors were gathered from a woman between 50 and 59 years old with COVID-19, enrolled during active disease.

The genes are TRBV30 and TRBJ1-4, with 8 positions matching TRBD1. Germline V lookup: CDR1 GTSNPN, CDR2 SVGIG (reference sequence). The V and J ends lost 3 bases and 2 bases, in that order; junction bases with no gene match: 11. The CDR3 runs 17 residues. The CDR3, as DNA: TGTGCCTGGAGCGATGGGACAGGCCCGCAGACTAATGAAAAACTGTTTTTT. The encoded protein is CAWSDGTGPQTNEKLFF.

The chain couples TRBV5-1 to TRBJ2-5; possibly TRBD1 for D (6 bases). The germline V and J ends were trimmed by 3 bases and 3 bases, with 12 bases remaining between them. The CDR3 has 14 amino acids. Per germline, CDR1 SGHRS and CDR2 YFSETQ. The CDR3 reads CASSSQGSEETQYF. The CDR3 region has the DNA TGCGCCAGCAGCTCCCAGGGGTCGGAAGAGACCCAGTACTTC.

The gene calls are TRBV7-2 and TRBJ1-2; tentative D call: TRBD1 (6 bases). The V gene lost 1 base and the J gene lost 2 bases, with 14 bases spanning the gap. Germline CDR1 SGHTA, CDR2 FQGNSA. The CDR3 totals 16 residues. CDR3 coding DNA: TGTGCCAGCAGCTTAGGTCCCCAGGGGACGAACTATGGCTACACCTTC. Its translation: CASSLGPQGTNYGYTF.

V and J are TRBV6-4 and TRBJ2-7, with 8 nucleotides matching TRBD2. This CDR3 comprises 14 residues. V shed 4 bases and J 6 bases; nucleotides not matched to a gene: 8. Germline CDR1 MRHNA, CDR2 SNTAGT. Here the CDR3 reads CASSVRRGVSEQYF. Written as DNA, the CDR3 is TGTGCCAGCAGTGTGCGGCGGGGGGTATCCGAGCAGTACTTC.

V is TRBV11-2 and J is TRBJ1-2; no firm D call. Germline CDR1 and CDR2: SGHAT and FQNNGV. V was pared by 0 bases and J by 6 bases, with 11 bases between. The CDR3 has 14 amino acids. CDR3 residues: CASSLDAPEDGYTF. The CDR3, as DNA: TGTGCCAGCAGCTTAGATGCCCCTGAGGATGGCTACACCTTC.

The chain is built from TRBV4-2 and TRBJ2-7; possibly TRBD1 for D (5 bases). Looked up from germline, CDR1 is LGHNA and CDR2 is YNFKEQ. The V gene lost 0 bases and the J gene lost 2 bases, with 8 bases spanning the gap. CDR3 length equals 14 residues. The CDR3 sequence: CASSQDRGTYEQYF. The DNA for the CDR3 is TGTGCCAGCAGCCAAGATAGGGGAACCTACGAGCAGTACTTC.

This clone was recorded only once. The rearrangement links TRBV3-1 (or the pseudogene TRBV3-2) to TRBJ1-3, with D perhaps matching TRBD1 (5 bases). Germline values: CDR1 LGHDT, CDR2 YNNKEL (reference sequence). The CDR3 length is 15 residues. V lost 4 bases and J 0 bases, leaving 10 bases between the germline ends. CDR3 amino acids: CASSPGVYSGNTIYF. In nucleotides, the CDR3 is TGTGCCAGCAGCCCGGGGGTTTACTCTGGAAACACCATATATTTT.

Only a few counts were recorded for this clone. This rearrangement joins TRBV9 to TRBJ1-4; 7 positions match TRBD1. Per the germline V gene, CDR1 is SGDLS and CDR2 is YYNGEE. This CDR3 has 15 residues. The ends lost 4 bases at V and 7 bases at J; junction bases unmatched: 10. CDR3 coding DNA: TGTGCCAGCAGCCCTAAGACAGGGTCCGTTGAAAAACTGTTTTTT. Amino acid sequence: CASSPKTGSVEKLFF.

CDR3 DNA sequence: TGTGCCAGCAGCGTAGATCCAGGATTAAATAACTATGGCTACACCTTC. Its translation: CASSVDPGLNNYGYTF. The chain couples TRBV9 to TRBJ1-2; D remains unclear. Germline assignment: CDR1 SGDLS and CDR2 YYNGEE. The CDR3 sequence is 16 residues long. Trimming took 0 bases from V and 1 from J, leaving 13 bases between them.